Listed here is a single TCR beta chain. This CDR3 spans 13 amino acids. V lost 5 bases to trimming and J lost 6 bases; unmatched junction nucleotides: 3. The data were taken from a study of blood T cell repertoires in COVID-19. Study overall: The origin of the acute and convalescent COVID-19 samples was the United States, Italy and Spain.

Produced via immunoSEQ multiplex PCR; TCRdb's table is partial and in-frame only. The sample has approximately 90,000 clones; about 88% are singletons. The receptor was isolated from a man aged 60 to 75 with acute or convalescent COVID-19. The V and J genes are TRBV12-3 or TRBV12-4 and TRBJ2-2; 7 bases align to TRBD2. Material: peripheral blood. CDR3 region: CASSLGLAGELFF. In DNA, the CDR3 is TGTGCCAGCAGTCTCGGACTAGCCGGGGAGCTGTTTTTT.